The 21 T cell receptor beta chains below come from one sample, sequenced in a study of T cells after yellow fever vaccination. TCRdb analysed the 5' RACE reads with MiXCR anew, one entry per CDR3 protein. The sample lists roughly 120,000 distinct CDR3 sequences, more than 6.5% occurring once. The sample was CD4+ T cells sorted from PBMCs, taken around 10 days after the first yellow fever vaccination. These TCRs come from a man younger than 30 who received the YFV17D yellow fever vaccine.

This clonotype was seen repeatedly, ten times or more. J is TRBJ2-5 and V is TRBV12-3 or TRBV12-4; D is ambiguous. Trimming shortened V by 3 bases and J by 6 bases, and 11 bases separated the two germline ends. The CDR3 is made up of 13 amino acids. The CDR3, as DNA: TGTGCCAGCAGTTTTCTAGTTGTACAGACCCAGTACTTC. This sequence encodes CASSFLVVQTQYF.

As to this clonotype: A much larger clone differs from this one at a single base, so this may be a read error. The chain's CDR3 is CASSLTYWETQYF. As DNA, the CDR3 is TGTGCCAGCAGCCTGACATATTGGGAGACCCAGTACTTC. The chain has TRBV5-4 and TRBJ2-5; unclear D gene. The V and J ends lost 4 bases and 5 bases respectively, with 12 bases between them. The germline CDR1 and CDR2 sequences are SGHNT and YYREEE (reference sequence). The CDR3 has 13 residues.

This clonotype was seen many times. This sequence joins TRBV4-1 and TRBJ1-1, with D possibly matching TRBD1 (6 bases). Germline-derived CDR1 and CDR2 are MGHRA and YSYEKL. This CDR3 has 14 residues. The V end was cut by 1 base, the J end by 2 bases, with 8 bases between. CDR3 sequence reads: CASSQGGGNTEAFF. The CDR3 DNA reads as TGCGCCAGCAGCCAAGGTGGGGGCAACACTGAAGCTTTCTTT.

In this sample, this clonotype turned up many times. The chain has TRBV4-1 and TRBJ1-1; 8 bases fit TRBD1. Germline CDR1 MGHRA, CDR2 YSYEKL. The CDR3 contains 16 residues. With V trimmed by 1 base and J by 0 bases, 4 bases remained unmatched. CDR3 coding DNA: TGCGCCAGCAGCCAAGTTCACAGGGGGTTGAACACTGAAGCTTTCTTT. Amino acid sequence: CASSQVHRGLNTEAFF.

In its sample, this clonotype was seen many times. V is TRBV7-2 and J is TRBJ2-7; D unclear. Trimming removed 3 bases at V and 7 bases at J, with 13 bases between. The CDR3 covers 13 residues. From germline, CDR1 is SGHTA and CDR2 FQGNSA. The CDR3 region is CASSFFPNAEQYF. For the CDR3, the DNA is TGTGCCAGCAGCTTTTTTCCCAACGCGGAGCAGTACTTC.

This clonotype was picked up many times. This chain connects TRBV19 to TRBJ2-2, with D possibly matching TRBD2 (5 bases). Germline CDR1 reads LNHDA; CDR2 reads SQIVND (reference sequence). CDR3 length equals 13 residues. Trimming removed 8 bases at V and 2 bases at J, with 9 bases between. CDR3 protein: CASASPNTGELFF. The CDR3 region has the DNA TGTGCCAGTGCTAGCCCCAACACCGGGGAGCTGTTTTTT.

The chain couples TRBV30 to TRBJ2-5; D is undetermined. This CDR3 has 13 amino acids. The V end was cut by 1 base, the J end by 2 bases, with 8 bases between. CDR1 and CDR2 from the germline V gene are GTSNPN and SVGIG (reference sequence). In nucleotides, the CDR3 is TGTGCCTGGAGTGGTGTGGAACAAGAGACCCAGTACTTC. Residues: CAWSGVEQETQYF.

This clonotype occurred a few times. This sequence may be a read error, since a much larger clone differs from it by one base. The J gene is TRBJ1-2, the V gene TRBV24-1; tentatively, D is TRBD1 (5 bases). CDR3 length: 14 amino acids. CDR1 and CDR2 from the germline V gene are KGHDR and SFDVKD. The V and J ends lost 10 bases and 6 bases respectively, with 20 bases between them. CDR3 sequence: CATQTNGAFDGYTF. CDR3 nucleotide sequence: TGTGCCACTCAGACCAACGGGGCCTTTGATGGCTACACCTTC.

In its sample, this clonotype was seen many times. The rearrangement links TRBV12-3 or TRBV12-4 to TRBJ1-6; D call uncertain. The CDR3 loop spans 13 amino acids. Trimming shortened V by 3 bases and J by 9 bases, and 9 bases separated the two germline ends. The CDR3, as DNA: TGTGCCAGCAGTTTCGGGTCCTCTTCACCCCTCCACTTT. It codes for CASSFGSSSPLHF.

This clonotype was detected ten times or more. CDR3: CSANVGGRNEKLFF. The DNA for the CDR3 is TGCAGCGCAAATGTCGGCGGCCGTAATGAAAAACTGTTTTTT. The rearrangement uses TRBV29-1 and TRBJ1-4, with D uncertain. The germline V gene has CDR1 SQVTM and CDR2 ANQGSEA. V lost 7 bases and J 4 bases, leaving 16 bases between the germline ends. The CDR3 extends over 14 amino acids.

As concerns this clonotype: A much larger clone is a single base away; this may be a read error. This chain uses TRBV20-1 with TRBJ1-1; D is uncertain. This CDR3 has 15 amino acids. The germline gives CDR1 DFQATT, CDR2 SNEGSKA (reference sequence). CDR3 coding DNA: TGCAGTGATAGACTGGGCCCTGGGGAGGTTACTGAAGCTTTCTTT. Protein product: CSDRLGPGEVTEAFF.

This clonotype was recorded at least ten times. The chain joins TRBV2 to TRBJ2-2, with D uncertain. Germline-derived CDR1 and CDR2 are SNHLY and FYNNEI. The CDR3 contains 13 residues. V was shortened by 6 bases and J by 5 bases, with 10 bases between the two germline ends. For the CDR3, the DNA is TGTGCCAGCAGGGAACATGAGACCGGGGAGCTGTTTTTT. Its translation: CASREHETGELFF. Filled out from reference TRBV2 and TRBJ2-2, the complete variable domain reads EPEVTQTPSHQVTQMGQEVILRCVPISNHLYFYWYRQILGQKVEFLVSFYNNEISEKSEIFDDQFSVERPDGSNFTLKIRSTKLEDSAMYFCASREHETGELFFGEGSRLTVL.

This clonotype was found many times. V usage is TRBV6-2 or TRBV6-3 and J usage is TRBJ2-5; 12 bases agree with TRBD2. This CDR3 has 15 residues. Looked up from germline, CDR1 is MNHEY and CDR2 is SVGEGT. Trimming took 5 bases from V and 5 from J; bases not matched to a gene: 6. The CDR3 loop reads CASSLRTSGEETQYF. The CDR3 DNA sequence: TGTGCCAGCAGTCTACGGACTAGCGGGGAGGAGACCCAGTACTTC.

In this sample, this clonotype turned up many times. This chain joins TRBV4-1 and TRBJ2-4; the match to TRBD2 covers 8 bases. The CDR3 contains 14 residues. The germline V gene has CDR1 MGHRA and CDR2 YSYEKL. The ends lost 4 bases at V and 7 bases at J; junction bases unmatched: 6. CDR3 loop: CASSRGLVGNIQYF. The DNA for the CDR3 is TGCGCCAGCAGCCGGGGACTAGTGGGGAACATTCAGTACTTC.

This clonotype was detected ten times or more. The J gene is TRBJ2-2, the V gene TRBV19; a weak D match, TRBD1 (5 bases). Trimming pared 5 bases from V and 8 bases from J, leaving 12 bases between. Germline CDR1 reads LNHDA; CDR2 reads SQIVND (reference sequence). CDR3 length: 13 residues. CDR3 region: CASSDRPWGELFF. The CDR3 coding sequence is TGTGCCAGTAGTGACAGACCCTGGGGGGAGCTGTTTTTT.

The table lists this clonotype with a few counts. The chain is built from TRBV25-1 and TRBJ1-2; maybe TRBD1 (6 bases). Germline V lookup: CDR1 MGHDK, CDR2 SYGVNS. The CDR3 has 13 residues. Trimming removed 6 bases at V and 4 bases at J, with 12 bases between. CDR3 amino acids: CASRDSATYGYTF. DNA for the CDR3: TGTGCCAGCAGGGACAGTGCTACCTATGGCTACACCTTC.

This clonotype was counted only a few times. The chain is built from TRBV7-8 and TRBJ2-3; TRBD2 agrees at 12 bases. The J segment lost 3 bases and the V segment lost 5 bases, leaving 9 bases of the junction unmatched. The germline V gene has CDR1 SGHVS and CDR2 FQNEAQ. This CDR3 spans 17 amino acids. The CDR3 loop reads CASSRSRTSGETDTQYF. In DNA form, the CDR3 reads TGTGCCAGCAGCCGATCTAGGACTAGCGGGGAAACAGATACGCAGTATTTT.

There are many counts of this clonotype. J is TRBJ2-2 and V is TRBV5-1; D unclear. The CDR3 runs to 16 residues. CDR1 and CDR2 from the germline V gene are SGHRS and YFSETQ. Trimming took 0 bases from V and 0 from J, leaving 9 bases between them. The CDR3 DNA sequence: TGCGCCAGCAGCTTGGGGCCCAGGACGAACACCGGGGAGCTGTTTTTT. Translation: CASSLGPRTNTGELFF.

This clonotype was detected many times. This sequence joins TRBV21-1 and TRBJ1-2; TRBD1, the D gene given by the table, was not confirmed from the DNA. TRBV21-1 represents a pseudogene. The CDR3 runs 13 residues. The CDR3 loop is CASPPGGTGGYTF. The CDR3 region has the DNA TGTGCCAGCCCGCCCGGCGGGACGGGTGGCTACACCTTC.

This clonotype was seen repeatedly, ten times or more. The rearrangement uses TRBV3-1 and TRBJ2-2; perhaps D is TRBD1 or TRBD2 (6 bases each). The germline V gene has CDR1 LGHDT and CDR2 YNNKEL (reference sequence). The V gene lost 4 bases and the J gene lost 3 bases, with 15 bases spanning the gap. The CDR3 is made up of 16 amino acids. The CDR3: CASSRGAGVYTGELFF. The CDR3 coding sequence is TGTGCCAGCAGCCGCGGGGCAGGGGTGTACACCGGGGAGCTGTTTTTT.

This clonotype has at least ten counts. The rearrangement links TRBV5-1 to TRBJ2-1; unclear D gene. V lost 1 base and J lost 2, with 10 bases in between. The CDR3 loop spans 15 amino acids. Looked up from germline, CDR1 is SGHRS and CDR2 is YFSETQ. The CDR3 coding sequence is TGCGCCAGCAGCTTGAGTCGGGCAGCCTACAATGAGCAGTTCTTC. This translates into CASSLSRAAYNEQFF.